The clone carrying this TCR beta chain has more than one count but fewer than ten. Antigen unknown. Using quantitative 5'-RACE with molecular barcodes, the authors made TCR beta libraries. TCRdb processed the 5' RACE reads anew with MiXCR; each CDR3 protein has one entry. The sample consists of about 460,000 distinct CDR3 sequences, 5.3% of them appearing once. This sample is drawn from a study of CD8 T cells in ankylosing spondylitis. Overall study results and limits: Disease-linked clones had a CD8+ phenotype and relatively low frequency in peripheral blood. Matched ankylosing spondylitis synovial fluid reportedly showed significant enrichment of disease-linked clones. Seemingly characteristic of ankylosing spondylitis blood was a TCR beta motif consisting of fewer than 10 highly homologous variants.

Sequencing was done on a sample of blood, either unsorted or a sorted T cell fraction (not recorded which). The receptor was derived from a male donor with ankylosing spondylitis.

Written as DNA, the CDR3 is TGCGCCAGCAGCACATCTGTCGGGACAGTCCCTAGCACAGATACGCAGTATTTT. Translation gives CASSTSVGTVPSTDTQYF. The V gene is TRBV4-1, the J gene TRBJ2-3, with 7 bases aligning to TRBD1. Germline V lookup: CDR1 MGHRA, CDR2 YSYEKL. V lost 5 bases to trimming and J lost 0 bases; unmatched junction nucleotides: 14. The CDR3 runs 18 residues.